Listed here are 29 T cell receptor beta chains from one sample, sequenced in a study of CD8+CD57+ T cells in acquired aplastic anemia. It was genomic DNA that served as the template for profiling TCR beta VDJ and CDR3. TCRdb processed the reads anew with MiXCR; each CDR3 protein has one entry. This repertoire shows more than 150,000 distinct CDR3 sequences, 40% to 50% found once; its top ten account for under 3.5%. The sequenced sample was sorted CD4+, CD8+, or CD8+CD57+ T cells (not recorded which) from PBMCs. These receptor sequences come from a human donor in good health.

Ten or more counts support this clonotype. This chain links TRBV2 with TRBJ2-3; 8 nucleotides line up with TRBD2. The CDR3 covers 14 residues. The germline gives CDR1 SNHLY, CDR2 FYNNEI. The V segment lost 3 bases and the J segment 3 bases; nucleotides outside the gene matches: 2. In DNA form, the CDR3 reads TGTGCCAGCAGTGAGGGACTAGGTACAGATACGCAGTATTTT. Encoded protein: CASSEGLGTDTQYF.

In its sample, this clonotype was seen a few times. In nucleotides, the CDR3 is TGTGCCACCAGTGATTTCGCGGGGATAGGCTACACCTTC. Amino acids: CATSDFAGIGYTF. The rearrangement joins TRBV24-1 to TRBJ1-2, with D unresolved. V dropped 1 base and J dropped 8 bases, with 10 bases sitting between them. Germline V gene lookup returns CDR1 KGHDR and CDR2 SFDVKD. The CDR3 extends over 13 amino acids.

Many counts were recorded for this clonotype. The CDR3 is CASSLLATNEKLFF. CDR3 DNA sequence: TGTGCCAGCAGCCTACTTGCAACTAATGAAAAACTGTTTTTT. The J gene is TRBJ1-4, the V gene TRBV9; no reliable D call. CDR3 length equals 14 residues. Germline V gene lookup returns CDR1 SGDLS and CDR2 YYNGEE. V was shortened by 4 bases and J by 0 bases, with 7 bases between the two germline ends.

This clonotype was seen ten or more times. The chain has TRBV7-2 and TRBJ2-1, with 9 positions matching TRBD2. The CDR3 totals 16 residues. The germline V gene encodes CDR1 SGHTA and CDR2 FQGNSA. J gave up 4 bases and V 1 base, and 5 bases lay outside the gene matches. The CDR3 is CASSLVGLATYNEQFF. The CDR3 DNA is TGTGCCAGCAGCTTAGTAGGACTAGCGACGTACAATGAGCAGTTCTTC. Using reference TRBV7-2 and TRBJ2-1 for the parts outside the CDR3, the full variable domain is GAGVSQSPSNKVTEKGKDVELRCDPISGHTALYWYRQSLGQGLEFLIYFQGNSAPDKSGLPSDRFSAERTGGSVSTLTIQRTQQEDSAVYLCASSLVGLATYNEQFFGPGTRLTVL.

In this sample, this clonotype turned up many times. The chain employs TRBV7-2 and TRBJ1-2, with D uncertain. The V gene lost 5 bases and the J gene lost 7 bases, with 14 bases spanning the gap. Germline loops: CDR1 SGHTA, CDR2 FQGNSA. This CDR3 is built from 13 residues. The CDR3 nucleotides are TGTGCCAGCAGCCCCCGCTGGACTACTGGCTACACCTTC. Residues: CASSPRWTTGYTF.

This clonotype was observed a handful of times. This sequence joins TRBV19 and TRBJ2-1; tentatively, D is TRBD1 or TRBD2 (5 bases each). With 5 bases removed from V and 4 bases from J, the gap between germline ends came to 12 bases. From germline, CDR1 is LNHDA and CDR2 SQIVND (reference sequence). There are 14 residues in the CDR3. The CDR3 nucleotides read TGTGCCAGTAGTTGGTTAGGGGAGTACAATGAGCAGTTCTTC. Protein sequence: CASSWLGEYNEQFF.

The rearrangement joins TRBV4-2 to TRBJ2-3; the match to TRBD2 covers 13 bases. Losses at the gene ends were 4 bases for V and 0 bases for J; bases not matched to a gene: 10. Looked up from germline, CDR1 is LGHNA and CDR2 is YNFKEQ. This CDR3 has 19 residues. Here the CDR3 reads CASSLWGLAGQESTDTQYF. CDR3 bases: TGTGCCAGCAGCCTCTGGGGACTAGCGGGGCAGGAGAGCACAGATACGCAGTATTTT.

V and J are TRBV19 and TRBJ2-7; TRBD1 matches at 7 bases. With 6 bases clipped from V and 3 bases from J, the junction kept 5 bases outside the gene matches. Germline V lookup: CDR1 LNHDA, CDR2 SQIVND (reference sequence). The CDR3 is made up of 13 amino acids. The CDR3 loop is CASSGTADYEQYF. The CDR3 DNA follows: TGTGCCAGTAGCGGGACAGCAGACTACGAGCAGTACTTC.

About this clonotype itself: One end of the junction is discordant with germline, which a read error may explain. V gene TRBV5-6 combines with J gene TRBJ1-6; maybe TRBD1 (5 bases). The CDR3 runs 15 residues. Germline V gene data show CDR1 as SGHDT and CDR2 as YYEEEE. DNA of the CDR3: TGTGCCAGCAGCTTTGAGGGACTATTTACCTACGAGCAGTACTTT. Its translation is CASSFEGLFTYEQYF.

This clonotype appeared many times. This CDR3 reads CASRPPTGGGLDTQYF. CDR3 in DNA: TGTGCCAGCAGACCGCCGACAGGGGGCGGGCTGGATACGCAGTATTTT. The rearrangement joins TRBV2 to TRBJ2-3; the match to TRBD1 covers 10 bases. The CDR3 extends over 16 amino acids. Germline V gives CDR1 SNHLY, CDR2 FYNNEI. V lost 6 bases and J lost 6; bases outside the gene matches: 12.

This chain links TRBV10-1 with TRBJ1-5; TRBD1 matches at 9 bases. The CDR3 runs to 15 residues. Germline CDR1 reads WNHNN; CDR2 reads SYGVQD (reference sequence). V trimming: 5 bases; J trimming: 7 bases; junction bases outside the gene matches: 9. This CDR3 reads CASSPLRDRVQPQHF. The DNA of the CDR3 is TGCGCCAGCAGTCCACTCCGGGACAGGGTACAGCCCCAGCATTTT.

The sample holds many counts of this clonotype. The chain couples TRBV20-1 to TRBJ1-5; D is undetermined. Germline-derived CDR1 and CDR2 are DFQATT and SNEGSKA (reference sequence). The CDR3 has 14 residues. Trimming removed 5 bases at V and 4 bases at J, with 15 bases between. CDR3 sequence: CSAGRPAANQPQHF. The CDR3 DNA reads TGCAGTGCTGGCCGCCCGGCCGCGAATCAGCCCCAGCATTTT.

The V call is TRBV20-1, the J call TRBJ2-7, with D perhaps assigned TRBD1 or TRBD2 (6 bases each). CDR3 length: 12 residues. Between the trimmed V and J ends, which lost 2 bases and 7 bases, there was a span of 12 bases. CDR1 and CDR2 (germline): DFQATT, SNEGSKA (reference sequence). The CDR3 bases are TGCAGTGCTAGACAAGGGGGAGGTGAGCAGTACTTC. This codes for CSARQGGGEQYF.

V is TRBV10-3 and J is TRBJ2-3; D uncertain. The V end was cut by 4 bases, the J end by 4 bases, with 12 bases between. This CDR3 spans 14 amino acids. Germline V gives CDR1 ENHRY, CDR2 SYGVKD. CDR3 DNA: TGTGCCATCAGTGGTAACCCCGCCGCAGATACGCAGTATTTT. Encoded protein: CAISGNPAADTQYF.

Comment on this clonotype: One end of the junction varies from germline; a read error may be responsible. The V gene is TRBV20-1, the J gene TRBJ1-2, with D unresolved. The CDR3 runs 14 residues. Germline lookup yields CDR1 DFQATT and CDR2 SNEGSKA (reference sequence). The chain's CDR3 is CSAREAGGNYGCTF. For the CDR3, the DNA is TGCAGTGCTAGAGAGGCCGGCGGGAATTATGGCTGCACCTTC.

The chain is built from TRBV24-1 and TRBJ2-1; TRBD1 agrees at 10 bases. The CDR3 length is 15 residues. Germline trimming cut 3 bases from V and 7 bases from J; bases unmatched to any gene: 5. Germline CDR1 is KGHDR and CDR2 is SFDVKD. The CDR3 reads CATSDAGQGSNEQFF. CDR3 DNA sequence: TGTGCCACCAGTGATGCGGGACAGGGGTCAAATGAGCAGTTCTTC.

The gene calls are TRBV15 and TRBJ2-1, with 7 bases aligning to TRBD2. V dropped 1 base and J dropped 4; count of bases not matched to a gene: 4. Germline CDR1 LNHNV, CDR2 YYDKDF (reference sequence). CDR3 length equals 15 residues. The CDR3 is CATSRGGSLYNEQFF. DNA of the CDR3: TGTGCCACCAGCAGAGGCGGGAGTTTATACAATGAGCAGTTCTTC.

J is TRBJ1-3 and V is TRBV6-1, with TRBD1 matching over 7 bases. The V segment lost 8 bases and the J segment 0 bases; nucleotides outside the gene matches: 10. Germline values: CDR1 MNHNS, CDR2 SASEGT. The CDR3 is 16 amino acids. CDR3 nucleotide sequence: TGTGCCAGCGGACCCTTATCAGGGGGCTCTGGAAACACCATATATTTT. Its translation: CASGPLSGGSGNTIYF.

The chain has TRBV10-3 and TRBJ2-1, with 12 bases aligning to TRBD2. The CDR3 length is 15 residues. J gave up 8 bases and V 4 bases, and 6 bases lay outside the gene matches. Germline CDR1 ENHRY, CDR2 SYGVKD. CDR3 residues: CAISGTSGRRHEQFF. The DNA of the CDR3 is TGTGCCATCAGTGGCACTAGCGGGAGGCGCCATGAGCAGTTCTTC.

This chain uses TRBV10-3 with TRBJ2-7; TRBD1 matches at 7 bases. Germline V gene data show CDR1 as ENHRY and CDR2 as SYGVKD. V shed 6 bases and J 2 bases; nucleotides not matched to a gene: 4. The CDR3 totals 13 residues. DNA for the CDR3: TGTGCCATCAGGTCCGGACAGGCCTACGAGCAGTACTTC. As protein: CAIRSGQAYEQYF.

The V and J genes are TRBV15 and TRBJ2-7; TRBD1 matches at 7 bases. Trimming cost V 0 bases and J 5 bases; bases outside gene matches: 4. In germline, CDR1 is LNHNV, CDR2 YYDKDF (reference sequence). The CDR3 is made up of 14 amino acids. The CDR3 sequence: CATSREGQDHEQYF. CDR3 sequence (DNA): TGTGCCACCAGCAGAGAAGGACAGGACCACGAGCAGTACTTC. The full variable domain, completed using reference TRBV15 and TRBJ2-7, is DAMVIQNPRYQVTQFGKPVTLSCSQTLNHNVMYWYQQKSSQAPKLLFHYYDKDFNNEADTPDNFQSRRPNTSFCFLDIRSPGLGDTAMYLCATSREGQDHEQYFGPGTRLTVT.

The CDR3 spells CASSQGGDTEAFF. The CDR3 DNA reads TGTGCCAGCAGCCAAGGTGGGGACACTGAAGCTTTCTTT. This chain joins TRBV7-2 and TRBJ1-1; D is uncertain. This CDR3 is 13 amino acids long. V lost 5 bases and J lost 3, with 10 bases in between. Germline V gives CDR1 SGHTA, CDR2 FQGNSA.

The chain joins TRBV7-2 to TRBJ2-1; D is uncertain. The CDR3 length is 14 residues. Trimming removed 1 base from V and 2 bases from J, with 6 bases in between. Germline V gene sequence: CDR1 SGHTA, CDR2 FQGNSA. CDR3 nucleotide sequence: TGTGCCAGCAGCTTAGGGCACACCTACAATGAGCAGTTCTTC. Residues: CASSLGHTYNEQFF. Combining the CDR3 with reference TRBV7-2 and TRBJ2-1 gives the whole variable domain GAGVSQSPSNKVTEKGKDVELRCDPISGHTALYWYRQSLGQGLEFLIYFQGNSAPDKSGLPSDRFSAERTGGSVSTLTIQRTQQEDSAVYLCASSLGHTYNEQFFGPGTRLTVL.

The CDR3 region has the DNA TGTGCCAGCAGTGAATGGGTTGGTAACGAGCAGTACTTC. Encoded protein: CASSEWVGNEQYF. The chain uses TRBV2 and TRBJ2-7; no definite D call. Germline V CDR1 and CDR2: SNHLY, FYNNEI. The CDR3 loop spans 13 amino acids. Between the trimmed V and J ends, which lost 2 bases and 5 bases, there was a span of 10 bases.

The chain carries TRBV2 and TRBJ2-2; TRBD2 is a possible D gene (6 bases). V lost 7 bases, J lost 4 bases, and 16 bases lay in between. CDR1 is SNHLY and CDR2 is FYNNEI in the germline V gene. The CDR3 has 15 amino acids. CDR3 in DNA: TGTGCCAGCAAGGAAATCTATAGCGGCACCGGGGAGCTGTTTTTT. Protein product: CASKEIYSGTGELFF.

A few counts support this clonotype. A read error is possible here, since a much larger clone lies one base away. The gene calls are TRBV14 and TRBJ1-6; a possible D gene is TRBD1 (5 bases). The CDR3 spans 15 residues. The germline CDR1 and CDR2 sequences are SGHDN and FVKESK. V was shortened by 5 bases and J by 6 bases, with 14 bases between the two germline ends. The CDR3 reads CASSGMGPINSPLHF. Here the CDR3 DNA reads TGTGCCAGCAGCGGAATGGGACCGATTAATTCACCCCTCCACTTT.

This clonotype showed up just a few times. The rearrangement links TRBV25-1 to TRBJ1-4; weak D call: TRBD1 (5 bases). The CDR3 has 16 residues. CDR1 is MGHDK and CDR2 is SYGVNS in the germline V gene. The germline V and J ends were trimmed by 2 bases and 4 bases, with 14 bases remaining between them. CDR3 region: CASSEMMRGDNEKLFF. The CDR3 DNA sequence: TGTGCCAGCAGTGAAATGATGAGAGGGGATAATGAAAAACTGTTTTTT.

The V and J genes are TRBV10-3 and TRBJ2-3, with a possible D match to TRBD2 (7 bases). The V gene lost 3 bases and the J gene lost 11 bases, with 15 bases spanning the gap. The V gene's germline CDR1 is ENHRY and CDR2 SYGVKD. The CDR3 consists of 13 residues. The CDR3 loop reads CAISEGGRGWQYF. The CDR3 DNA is TGTGCCATCAGTGAAGGAGGGAGGGGGTGGCAGTATTTT.

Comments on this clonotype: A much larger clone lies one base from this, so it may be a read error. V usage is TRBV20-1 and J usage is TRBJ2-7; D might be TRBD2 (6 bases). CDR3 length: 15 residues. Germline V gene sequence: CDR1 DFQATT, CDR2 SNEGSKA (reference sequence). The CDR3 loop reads CSVRDTSGLASEQYF. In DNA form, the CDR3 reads TGCAGTGTTAGAGATACAAGCGGGCTAGCCTCCGAGCAGTACTTC.